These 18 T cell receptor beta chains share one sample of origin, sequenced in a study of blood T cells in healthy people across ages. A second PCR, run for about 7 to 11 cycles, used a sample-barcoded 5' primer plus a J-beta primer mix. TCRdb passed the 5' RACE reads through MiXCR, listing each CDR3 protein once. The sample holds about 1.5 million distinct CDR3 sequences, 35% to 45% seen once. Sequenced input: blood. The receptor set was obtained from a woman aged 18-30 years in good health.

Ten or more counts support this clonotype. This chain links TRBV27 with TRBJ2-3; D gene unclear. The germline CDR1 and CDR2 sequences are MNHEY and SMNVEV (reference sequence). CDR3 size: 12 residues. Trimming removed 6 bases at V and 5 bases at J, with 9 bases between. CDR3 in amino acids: CASRTSRDTQYF. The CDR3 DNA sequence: TGTGCCAGCAGGACTTCCCGAGATACGCAGTATTTT.

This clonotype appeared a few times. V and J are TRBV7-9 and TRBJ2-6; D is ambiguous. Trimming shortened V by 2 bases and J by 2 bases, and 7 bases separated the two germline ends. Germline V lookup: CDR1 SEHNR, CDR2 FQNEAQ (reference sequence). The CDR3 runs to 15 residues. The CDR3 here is CASSLWFPGANVLTF. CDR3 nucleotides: TGTGCCAGCAGCTTATGGTTCCCTGGGGCCAACGTCCTGACTTTC.

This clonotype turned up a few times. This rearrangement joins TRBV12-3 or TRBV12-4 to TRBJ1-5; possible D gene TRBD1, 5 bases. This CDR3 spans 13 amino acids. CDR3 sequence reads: CSSGTIGNQPQHF. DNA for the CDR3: TGTTCCTCAGGGACGATTGGCAATCAGCCCCAGCATTTT.

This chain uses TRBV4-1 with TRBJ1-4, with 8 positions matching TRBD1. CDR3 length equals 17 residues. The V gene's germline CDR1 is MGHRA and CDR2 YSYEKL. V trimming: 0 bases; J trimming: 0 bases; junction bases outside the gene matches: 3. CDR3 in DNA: TGCGCCAGCAGCCAAGATTCACAGGGGGCAACTAATGAAAAACTGTTTTTT. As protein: CASSQDSQGATNEKLFF.

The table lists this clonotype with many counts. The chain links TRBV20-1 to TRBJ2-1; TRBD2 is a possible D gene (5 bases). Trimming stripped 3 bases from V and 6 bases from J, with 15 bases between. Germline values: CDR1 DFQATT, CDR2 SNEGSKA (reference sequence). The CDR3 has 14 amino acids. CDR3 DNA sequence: TGCAGTGCTAGTCGTCTAGCCAGAGGCAATGAGCAGTTCTTC. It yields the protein CSASRLARGNEQFF.

CDR3 protein: CASRGRRRVGETQYF. Here the CDR3 DNA reads TGTGCCAGCCGAGGAAGGCGGCGGGTGGGAGAGACCCAGTACTTC. The chain joins TRBV3-1 to TRBJ2-5, with D possibly matching TRBD2 (5 bases). Germline lookup yields CDR1 LGHDT and CDR2 YNNKEL (reference sequence). The CDR3 has 15 residues. The ends were cut back, 8 bases at V and 4 bases at J, with 20 bases in the middle.

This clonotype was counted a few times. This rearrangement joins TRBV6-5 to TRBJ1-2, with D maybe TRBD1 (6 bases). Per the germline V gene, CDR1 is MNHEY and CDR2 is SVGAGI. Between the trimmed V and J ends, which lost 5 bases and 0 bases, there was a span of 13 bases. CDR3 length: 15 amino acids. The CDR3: CASSLEGGSNYGYTF. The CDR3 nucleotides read TGTGCCAGCAGTCTAGAGGGGGGCTCTAACTATGGCTACACCTTC.

CDR3 DNA: TGTGCCAGCAGCAAGGAGAGAGGTGCTGGGAACGGGTACTTC. Translated: CASSKERGAGNGYF. The chain combines TRBV21-1 with TRBJ2-5. TRBV21-1 is a listed pseudogene. The length of the CDR3 is 14 residues.

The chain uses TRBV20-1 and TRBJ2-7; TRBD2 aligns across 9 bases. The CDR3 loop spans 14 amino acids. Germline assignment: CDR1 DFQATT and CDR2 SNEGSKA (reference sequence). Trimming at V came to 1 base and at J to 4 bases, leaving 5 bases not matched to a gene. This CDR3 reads CSARVGGREYEQYF. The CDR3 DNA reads TGCAGTGCTAGAGTTGGCGGGAGGGAATACGAGCAGTACTTC.

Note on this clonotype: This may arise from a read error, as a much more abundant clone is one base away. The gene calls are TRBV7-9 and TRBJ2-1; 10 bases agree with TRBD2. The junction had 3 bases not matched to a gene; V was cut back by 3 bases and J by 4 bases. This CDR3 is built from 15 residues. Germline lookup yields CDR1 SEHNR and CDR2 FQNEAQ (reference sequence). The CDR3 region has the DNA TGTGCCAGCAGCTTCGGACTAGCGGAATACAATGAGCAGTTCTTC. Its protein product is CASSFGLAEYNEQFF.

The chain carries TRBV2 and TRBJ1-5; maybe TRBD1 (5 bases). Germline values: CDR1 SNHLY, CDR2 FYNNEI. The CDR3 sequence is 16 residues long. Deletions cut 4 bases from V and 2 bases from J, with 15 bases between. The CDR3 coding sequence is TGTGCCAGCAGTGGGCTGGCAGGGTCGGGCAATCAGCCCCAGCATTTT. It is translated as CASSGLAGSGNQPQHF.

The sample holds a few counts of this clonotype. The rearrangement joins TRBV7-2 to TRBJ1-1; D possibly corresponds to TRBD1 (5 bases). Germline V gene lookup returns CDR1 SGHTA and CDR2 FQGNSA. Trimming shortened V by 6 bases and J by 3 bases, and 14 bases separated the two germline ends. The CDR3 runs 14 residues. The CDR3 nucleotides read TGTGCCAGCAGGGCAGGGTTAGGGGACACTGAAGCTTTCTTT. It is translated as CASRAGLGDTEAFF.

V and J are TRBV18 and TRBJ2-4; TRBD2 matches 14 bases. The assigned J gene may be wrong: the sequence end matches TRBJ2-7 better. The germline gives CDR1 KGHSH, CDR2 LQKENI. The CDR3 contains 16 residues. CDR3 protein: CASSPFGTSGGNEQYF. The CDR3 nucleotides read TGTGCCAGCTCACCATTTGGGACTAGCGGGGGAAACGAGCAGTACTTC.

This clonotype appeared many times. DNA for the CDR3: TGTGCCAGCAACCTACAGGGGCTAGCCAAAAACATTCAGTACTTC. This codes for CASNLQGLAKNIQYF. The rearrangement uses TRBV6-1 and TRBJ2-4, with 7 bases identical to TRBD1. Germline lookup yields CDR1 MNHNS and CDR2 SASEGT. V shed 7 bases, J shed 0 bases, and the junction held 6 bases outside the gene matches. There are 15 residues in the CDR3.

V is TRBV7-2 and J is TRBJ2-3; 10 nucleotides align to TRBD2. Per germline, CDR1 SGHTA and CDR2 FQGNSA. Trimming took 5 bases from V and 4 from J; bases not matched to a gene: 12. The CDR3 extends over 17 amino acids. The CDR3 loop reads CASSAAPSGSLADTQYF. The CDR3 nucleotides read TGTGCCAGCAGCGCCGCCCCTAGCGGGAGTCTCGCAGATACGCAGTATTTT.

DNA of the CDR3: TGTGCCAGCAGCTCTAGAGGGTTTGATGAGCAGTTCTTC. This sequence encodes CASSSRGFDEQFF. This sequence joins TRBV7-3 and TRBJ2-1; perhaps TRBD2 as D (5 bases). The V end lost 4 bases, the J end lost 8 bases, and 12 bases lay between the germline ends. The CDR3 is 13 residues long. Germline CDR1 and CDR2: SGHTA and FQGTGA.

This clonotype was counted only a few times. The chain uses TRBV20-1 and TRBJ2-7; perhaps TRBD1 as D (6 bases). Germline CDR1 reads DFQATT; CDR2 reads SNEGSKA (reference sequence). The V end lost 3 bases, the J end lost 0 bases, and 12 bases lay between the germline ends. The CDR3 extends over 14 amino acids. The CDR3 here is CSARGRGLSYEQYF. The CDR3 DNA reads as TGCAGTGCTAGGGGCAGGGGTCTCTCCTACGAGCAGTACTTC.

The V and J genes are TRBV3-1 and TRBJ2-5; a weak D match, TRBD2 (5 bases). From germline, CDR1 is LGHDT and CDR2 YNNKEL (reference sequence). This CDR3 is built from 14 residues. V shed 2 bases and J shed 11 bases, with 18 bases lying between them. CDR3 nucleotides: TGTGCCAGCAGCCAAACGGAGGCCCTTCGGACTCAGTACTTC. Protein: CASSQTEALRTQYF.